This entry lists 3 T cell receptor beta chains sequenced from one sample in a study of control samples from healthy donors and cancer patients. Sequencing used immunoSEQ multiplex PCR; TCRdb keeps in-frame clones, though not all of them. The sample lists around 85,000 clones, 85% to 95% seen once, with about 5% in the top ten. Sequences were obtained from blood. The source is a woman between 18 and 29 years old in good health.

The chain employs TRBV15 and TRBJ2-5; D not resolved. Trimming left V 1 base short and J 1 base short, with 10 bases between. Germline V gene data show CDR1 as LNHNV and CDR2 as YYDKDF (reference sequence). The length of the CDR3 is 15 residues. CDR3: CATSRVGQAQETQYF. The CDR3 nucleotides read TGTGCCACCAGCAGAGTTGGGCAGGCCCAAGAGACCCAGTACTTC.

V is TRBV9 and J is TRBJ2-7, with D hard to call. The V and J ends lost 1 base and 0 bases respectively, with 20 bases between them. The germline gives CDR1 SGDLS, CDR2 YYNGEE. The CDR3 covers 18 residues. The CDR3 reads CASSVTPFGSLHSYEQYF. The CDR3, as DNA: TGTGCCAGCAGCGTAACCCCGTTTGGGTCCCTCCACTCCTACGAGCAGTACTTC. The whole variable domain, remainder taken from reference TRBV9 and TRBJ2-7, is DSGVTQTPKHLITATGQRVTLRCSPRSGDLSVYWYQQSLDQGLQFLIQYYNGEERAKGNILERFSAQQFPDLHSELNLSSLELGDSALYFCASSVTPFGSLHSYEQYFGPGTRLTVT.

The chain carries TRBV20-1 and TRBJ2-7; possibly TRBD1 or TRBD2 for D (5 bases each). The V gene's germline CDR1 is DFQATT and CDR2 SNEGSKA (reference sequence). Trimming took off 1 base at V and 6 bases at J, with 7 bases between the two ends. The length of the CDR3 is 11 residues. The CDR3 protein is CSARVGTEQYF. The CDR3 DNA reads TGCAGTGCTAGAGTAGGGACCGAGCAGTACTTC.